This TCR beta chain was obtained from a study of blood T cell repertoires in COVID-19. The method was immunoSEQ multiplex PCR; TCRdb's version includes in-frame clones alone and lacks a portion of them. The sample has under 300,000 clones, around 86% seen once. Germline CDR1 and CDR2: SQVTM and ANQGSEA. CDR3 size: 14 residues. Trimming removed 0 bases from V and 7 bases from J; junction bases left unmatched: 8. The material sequenced was peripheral blood. The TCR comes from a man in his fifties with acute or convalescent COVID-19. The chain is built from TRBV29-1 and TRBJ1-2; 7 nucleotides line up with TRBD1. The CDR3 DNA follows: TGCAGCGTTGAAGATGGGGACAGAACTGCTGGCTACACCTTC. The encoded protein is CSVEDGDRTAGYTF.